A single sample gave rise to the 5 T cell receptor beta chains below, sequenced in a study of shared clonotypes between healthy human individuals. Here immunoSEQ multiplex PCR was the method, and the copy in TCRdb shows in-frame clones only, minus some. The sample yields 850,000 to 1,100,000 clones, approximately 77% seen once. The sample comprised memory CD4+ T cells from PBMCs. Subset in this sample: CD45RA-negative fraction. These receptors all stem from a man between 18 and 29 years old in good health. Some clones in this sample may be carry-over from other donors' samples.

In DNA form, the CDR3 reads TGTGCCAGCAGTTTATCCCCTTCCAGGGCCCCTAACTATGGCTACACCTTC. This encodes CASSLSPSRAPNYGYTF. V and J are TRBV28 and TRBJ1-2, with D maybe TRBD1 (5 bases). The CDR3 extends over 17 amino acids. V was shortened by 1 base and J by 0 bases, with 15 bases between the two germline ends. CDR1 MDHEN and CDR2 SYDVKM come from the germline V gene.

The J gene is TRBJ1-4, the V gene TRBV28, with TRBD1 as a possible D gene (6 bases). V was clipped by 2 bases and J by 7 bases, with 14 bases between them. This CDR3 has 15 residues. Germline V gene lookup returns CDR1 MDHEN and CDR2 SYDVKM. The CDR3: CASSLTGQGTEKLFF. The CDR3 bases are TGTGCCAGCAGTTTAACTGGTCAGGGGACTGAAAAACTGTTTTTT.

J is TRBJ2-7 and V is TRBV6-6; maybe TRBD2 (5 bases). Germline CDR1 MNHNY, CDR2 SVGAGI (reference sequence). This CDR3 region has 14 residues. The V end was cut by 4 bases, the J end by 1 base, with 11 bases between. CDR3 nucleotides: TGTGCCAGCAGTTCCATAGGGAGTTCCTACGAGCAGTACTTC. This translates into CASSSIGSSYEQYF.

The rearrangement joins TRBV25-1 to TRBJ2-7, with TRBD1 matching 7 bases. The CDR3 covers 16 residues. Trimming at V came to 0 bases and at J to 1 base, leaving 6 bases not matched to a gene. CDR1 is MGHDK, CDR2 SYGVNS, per germline. The CDR3: CASSEYGQVGSYEQYF. In nucleotides, the CDR3 is TGTGCCAGCAGTGAATACGGACAGGTGGGGTCCTACGAGCAGTACTTC.

V usage is TRBV7-2 and J usage is TRBJ2-7; D gene ambiguous. V shed 2 bases and J shed 6 bases, with 5 bases lying between them. The CDR3 totals 11 residues. Germline V gives CDR1 SGHTA, CDR2 FQGNSA. CDR3: CASSLWSEQYF. CDR3 DNA: TGTGCCAGCAGCTTATGGAGCGAGCAGTACTTC.